Given below is one T cell receptor (beta chain) in context. Its antigen remains unknown. This entry comes from a study of cytomegalovirus exposure and HLA in healthy donors. PCR used 60 Vbeta primers and 13 Jbeta primers. Sequenced by immunoSEQ multiplex PCR; TCRdb stores in-frame clones only, minus some. Of tens of thousands of clones in the sample, 65% to 85% are singletons; the top ten hold approximately 2.6%. The germline V gene has CDR1 SEHNR and CDR2 FQNEAQ (reference sequence). This CDR3 comprises 18 residues. V lost 0 bases and J 0 bases, leaving 15 bases between the germline ends. Findings and caveats of the study: TCR sequences were mostly rare, though some public TCRs occurred in many donors.

The sequence was collected from a man in his forties or fifties in good health and CMV-seronegative. The sample taken for sequencing was PBMCs. The J gene is TRBJ2-1, the V gene TRBV7-9, with D uncertain. CDR3 region: CASSLAILAVSSYNEQFF. CDR3 nucleotide sequence: TGTGCCAGCAGCTTAGCGATATTGGCGGTGAGCTCCTACAATGAGCAGTTCTTC.